This T cell receptor (beta chain) is from a study of blood T cells in healthy people across ages. Study-wide findings and caveats: Long-lived donors exceeded aged donors in naive CD4+ cells and diversity.

Worth noting for this clonotype: Its antigen is undetermined.

A J-beta primer mix and a sample-barcoded 5' primer were used in a second PCR of roughly 6 to 12 cycles. TCRdb analysed the 5' RACE reads with MiXCR anew, one entry per CDR3 protein. Of 700,000 to 850,000 distinct CDR3 sequences in the sample, roughly 50% are singletons; the top ten hold approximately 40%. Germline V gene data show CDR1 as SGHAT and CDR2 as FQNNGV. The CDR3 has 14 amino acids. Trimming took 7 bases from V and 2 from J, leaving 14 bases between them. The chain carries TRBV11-2 and TRBJ2-5; D is ambiguous. Sequenced sample: blood. This clonotype was sampled from a man older than 75 in good health. CDR3 nucleotides: TGTGCCAGCACCCCGGACCAACTACAAGAGACCCAGTACTTC. Amino acid sequence: CASTPDQLQETQYF.